The T cell receptor beta chain under discussion was sequenced for a study of blood T cell repertoires in COVID-19. The wider study: Samples taken during acute and convalescent COVID-19 were collected in the United States, Italy and Spain.

This CDR3 is 14 amino acids long. With 7 bases clipped from V and 6 bases from J, the junction kept 6 bases outside the gene matches. CDR1 is SEHNR and CDR2 is FQNEAQ in the germline V gene (reference sequence). Resolution of symptoms, clearance, or two negative PCRs was present in recovered Cohort 3 donors. As processed by the authors: Reference gene primer amplification yielded estimated nucleated cell counts. Repertoires were generated with immunoSEQ multiplex PCR, while TCRdb's copy carries only in-frame clones and drops some. Clone size and the V and J calls come from that table; the DNA yielded D and trimming. The sample lists 250,000 to 300,000 clones; about nine tenths were seen once.

The clonotype was recovered from a woman aged 40 to 50 who had recovered from COVID-19. This sequence joins TRBV7-9 and TRBJ2-3; 11 nucleotides align to TRBD1. The sample was PBMCs or T cells enriched from blood (not recorded which). This chain's CDR3 is CASIGQGAGDTQYF. The CDR3 DNA reads TGTGCCAGCATCGGACAGGGGGCAGGGGATACGCAGTATTTT.